This T cell receptor beta chain comes out of a study of technical replicates of blood from a few donors. Assay used: immunoSEQ multiplex PCR; TCRdb lists only in-frame clones, some missing. The sample shows 80,000 to 90,000 clones, 85% to 95% of them seen only once. This receptor was taken from a human donor in good health. The source material was T cells isolated from PBMCs.

CDR3: CASGGAGVYNEQFF. The CDR3 bases are TGTGCCTCGGGTGGAGCGGGAGTTTACAATGAGCAGTTCTTC. This chain joins TRBV9 and TRBJ2-1, with 8 bases that match TRBD2. This CDR3 spans 14 amino acids. Germline lookup yields CDR1 SGDLS and CDR2 YYNGEE. V shed 10 bases and J 4 bases; nucleotides not matched to a gene: 10.